The clone carrying this T cell receptor beta chain was observed at least ten times. This sample was included in a study of blood T cell repertoires in COVID-19. At the level of the study: PBMCs, B-cell-depleted T cells, or T cells provided the cDNA or gDNA that made up the material.

Authors' analysis steps: Amplification with reference gene primers provided the estimates of nucleated cell counts. Generated by immunoSEQ multiplex PCR, the TCRdb table keeps only in-frame clones and is missing some. That table is the source of V, J and clone size, and D and trimming were worked out from the DNA. The data hold 55,000 to 80,000 clones, with 65% to 85% observed a single time. CDR3 length: 15 amino acids. V was clipped by 5 bases and J by 7 bases; unmatched bases: 7. The germline gives CDR1 WSHSY, CDR2 SAAADI. This sequence joins TRBV10-2 and TRBJ1-6; 8 bases are a match to TRBD1. The specimen sequenced was peripheral blood. The receptor was derived from a man between 45 and 60 years old with active COVID-19. CDR3 in DNA: TGCGCCAGCAGTTCTTTGACAGGGGAAAATTCACCCCTCCACTTT. It encodes CASSSLTGENSPLHF.